A selection of T cell receptor beta chains follows, all from one sample in a study of cytotoxic CD8 clonotypes in ibrutinib-treated CLL. Clones were sequenced by immunoSEQ multiplex PCR, and TCRdb holds only the in-frame ones, with some missing. Found here are approximately 190,000 clones, approximately 75% of them singletons; the top ten hold about an eighth. The sequences come from PBMCs, collected after 12 months of ibrutinib treatment. Receptors were obtained from a human donor with chronic lymphocytic leukemia. CDR3s include the opening cysteine and the closing phenylalanine or tryptophan. D genes are given only for firm matches. Size tells how often a clone was seen (once, few, many) or the class of an expanded clone, and some rows leave it out.

clone size	J gene	V gene	D gene	CDR3 protein	CDR3 DNA
.	TRBJ2-1	TRBV28	TRBD1	CASSPGAGGSYNEQFF	TGTGCCAGCAGCCCCGGGGCAGGGGGCTCCTACAATGAGCAGTTCTTC
.	TRBJ1-1	TRBV9	.	CASSARPGGVGTEAFF	TGTGCCAGCAGCGCAAGACCCGGGGGAGTGGGCACTGAAGCTTTCTTT
.	TRBJ2-2	TRBV6-6	TRBD2	CASSSAGSNTGELFF	TGTGCCAGCAGTTCAGCGGGGTCGAACACCGGGGAGCTGTTTTTT
.	TRBJ2-2	TRBV7-3	.	CASRVDTGELFF	TGTGCCAGCCGTGTGGATACCGGGGAGCTGTTTTTT
.	TRBJ2-1	TRBV7-9	TRBD2	CASSSPTSGSGYNEQFF	TGTGCCAGCAGCTCTCCGACTAGCGGGAGCGGCTACAATGAGCAGTTCTTC
.	TRBJ1-1	TRBV30	.	CAWSPQNTEAFF	TGTGCCTGGAGTCCTCAGAACACTGAAGCTTTCTTT
.	TRBJ1-4	TRBV15	.	CATSRQGTNEKLFF	TGTGCCACCAGCAGACAGGGGACTAATGAAAAACTGTTTTTT
.	TRBJ2-2	TRBV5-1	.	CASSSGPGTGELFF	TGCGCCAGCAGCTCCGGGCCGGGCACCGGGGAGCTGTTTTTT
.	TRBJ1-2	TRBV2	TRBD1	CAHHPTGAYGYTF	TGTGCCCACCACCCGACAGGGGCATATGGCTACACCTTC
.	TRBJ2-3	TRBV5-1	TRBD1	CASSGGQGNTDTQYF	TGCGCCAGCAGCGGGGGACAGGGGAACACAGATACGCAGTATTTT
many	TRBJ2-7	TRBV18	.	CASSPGGGTYEQYF	TGTGCCAGCTCACCAGGAGGGGGGACCTACGAGCAGTACTTC
once	TRBJ1-2	TRBV28	TRBD1	CASSLIPGQGNGYTF	TGTGCCAGCAGTTTAATTCCGGGACAGGGGAATGGCTACACCTTC
.	TRBJ1-4	TRBV21-1	.	CASSPERDFRTTNEKLFF	TGTGCCAGCAGTCCAGAAAGGGACTTCCGTACAACTAATGAAAAACTGTTTTTT
few	TRBJ1-1	TRBV7-9	.	CASSFYEAFF	TGTGCCAGCAGCTTCTATGAAGCTTTCTTT
.	TRBJ1-2	TRBV12-5	.	CASGLDGSFYGYTF	TGTGCTAGTGGTTTGGACGGATCCTTTTATGGCTACACCTTC
.	TRBJ1-2	TRBV7-9	.	CASSSSGGFLNYGYTF	TGTGCCAGCAGCTCGTCTGGCGGGTTTCTCAACTATGGCTACACCTTC
.	TRBJ2-7	TRBV28	TRBD2	CASSSALAGGYEQYF	TGTGCCAGCAGTTCAGCACTAGCGGGAGGCTACGAGCAGTACTTC
.	TRBJ2-2	TRBV10-3	.	CAIRRTEANTGELFF	TGTGCCATCAGAAGGACCGAAGCGAACACCGGGGAGCTGTTTTTT
.	TRBJ2-3	TRBV10-1	TRBD2	CASSEFQGLAGGTDTQYF	TGCGCCAGCAGTGAATTTCAAGGACTAGCGGGAGGCACAGATACGCAGTATTTT
.	TRBJ2-3	TRBV4-2	TRBD2	CASSQDLGSGSPDTQYF	TGTGCCAGCAGCCAAGATTTGGGTAGCGGGAGCCCAGATACGCAGTATTTT
.	TRBJ2-1	TRBV7-8	.	CASSLGGLYNEQFF	TGTGCCAGCAGCTTAGGGGGACTGTACAATGAGCAGTTCTTC
.	TRBJ2-3	TRBV7-9	.	CASSSLTDTQYF	TGTGCCAGCAGCTCTCTGACAGATACGCAGTATTTT
.	TRBJ2-7	TRBV9	.	CASSVTGTSSYEQYF	TGTGCCAGCAGCGTAACCGGGACATCTTCCTACGAGCAGTACTTC
.	TRBJ2-7	TRBV5-6	.	CASSLGQPGEQYF	TGTGCCAGCAGCTTGGGACAGCCTGGGGAGCAGTACTTC
.	TRBJ1-2	TRBV19	.	CASSINQEASGGYTF	TGTGCCAGTAGTATTAATCAGGAAGCCTCGGGAGGCTACACCTTC
few	TRBJ2-7	TRBV4-1	.	CASSLTEPYEQYF	TGCGCCAGCAGCCTGACTGAACCCTACGAGCAGTACTTC
.	TRBJ2-7	TRBV6-5	.	CASSYSWGANSYEQYF	TGTGCCAGCAGTTACTCGTGGGGAGCTAACTCCTACGAGCAGTACTTC
.	TRBJ1-4	TRBV6-5	TRBD1	CASRGSGGPNEKLFF	TGTGCCAGCAGGGGTTCAGGGGGGCCTAATGAAAAACTGTTTTTT
.	TRBJ2-1	TRBV19	.	CANDNEQFF	TGTGCCAATGACAATGAGCAGTTCTTC
once	TRBJ2-7	TRBV10-2	.	CASRDNSYEQYF	TGCGCCAGCCGGGACAACTCCTACGAGCAGTACTTC
.	TRBJ2-2	TRBV4-1	.	CASSPWLVGEVGELFF	TGCGCCAGCAGCCCATGGCTCGTGGGGGAGGTCGGGGAGCTGTTTTTT
.	TRBJ2-5	TRBV11-2	.	CASSLGHWGDQETQYF	TGTGCCAGCAGCTTAGGTCACTGGGGGGACCAAGAGACCCAGTACTTC
.	TRBJ2-7	TRBV10-2	TRBD1	CASSEWGTGGEQYF	TGCGCCAGCAGTGAGTGGGGGACAGGGGGCGAGCAGTACTTC
.	TRBJ2-1	TRBV5-1	.	CASSGQGDYNEQFF	TGCGCCAGCAGCGGTCAGGGAGACTACAATGAGCAGTTCTTC
many	TRBJ2-1	TRBV13	.	CASSLQLTGNEQFF	TGTGCCAGCAGCTTACAACTAACAGGAAATGAGCAGTTCTTC
.	TRBJ2-1	TRBV27	TRBD2	CASRRVAGGRGEQFF	TGTGCCAGCCGACGTGTAGCGGGAGGGCGGGGTGAGCAGTTCTTC
.	TRBJ2-7	TRBV6-1	.	CASSRSGPSYEQYF	TGTGCCAGCTCCCGCTCCGGTCCATCCTACGAGCAGTACTTC
.	TRBJ2-7	TRBV11-2	.	CASSPVRRDRTYEQYF	TGTGCCAGCAGCCCGGTGCGGCGGGACCGTACCTACGAGCAGTACTTC
.	TRBJ2-3	TRBV18	.	CASSPPSQPRTDTQYF	TGTGCCAGCTCACCACCGTCACAACCTCGCACAGATACGCAGTATTTT
.	TRBJ1-1	TRBV9	.	CASSGLRRNTEAFF	TGTGCCAGCAGCGGTTTACGGAGGAACACTGAAGCTTTCTTT
few	TRBJ1-5	TRBV2	TRBD1	CASSAGTGEYQPQHF	TGTGCCAGCAGTGCAGGGACAGGGGAATATCAGCCCCAGCATTTT
.	TRBJ1-4	TRBV5-1	TRBD1	CASSQGQSGEKLFF	TGCGCCAGCAGCCAGGGACAGAGTGGCGAAAAACTGTTTTTT
few	TRBJ2-7	TRBV27	.	CASNSITGGSYEQYF	TGTGCCAGCAATTCGATCACCGGAGGGTCCTACGAGCAGTACTTC
.	TRBJ2-3	TRBV30	.	CATTSAEGAGILGTQYF	TGTGCCACAACCTCAGCGGAGGGGGCGGGGATATTGGGTACGCAGTATTTT
.	TRBJ1-6	TRBV18	.	CASSPDTQSSYNSPLHF	TGTGCCAGCTCACCGGACACACAGAGCTCCTATAATTCACCCCTCCACTTT
.	TRBJ2-7	TRBV19	.	CASSISGTRADYEQYF	TGTGCCAGTAGTATATCAGGGACGAGGGCTGACTACGAGCAGTACTTC
.	TRBJ2-5	TRBV20-1	.	CSASPGETQYF	TGCAGTGCTAGCCCCGGAGAGACCCAGTACTTC
.	TRBJ1-1	TRBV7-9	TRBD1	CASSRDRGMNTEAFF	TGTGCCAGCAGCCGGGACAGGGGAATGAACACTGAAGCTTTCTTT
.	TRBJ2-7	TRBV28	.	CASRPYVTQTYEQYF	TGTGCCAGCAGACCCTACGTGACACAAACCTACGAGCAGTACTTC
.	TRBJ2-1	TRBV18	.	CASSPVGGGGNEQFF	TGTGCCAGCTCACCAGTCGGGGGCGGGGGCAATGAGCAGTTCTTC
.	TRBJ1-2	TRBV5-4	.	CASSLVGRSSDGYTF	TGTGCCAGCAGCTTGGTTGGCAGGTCTTCGGATGGCTACACCTTC